These 23 T cell receptor beta chains originate from one sample sequenced in a study of blood T cell repertoires in COVID-19. TCRdb's copy holds only in-frame clones and misses some; the assay was immunoSEQ multiplex PCR. Among approximately 110,000 clones listed, 65% to 75% were seen once. Sequenced input: peripheral blood. Source of these receptors: an elderly man with acute or convalescent COVID-19.

This clone occurred once. The chain combines TRBV15 with TRBJ2-3; D may be TRBD2 (5 bases). This CDR3 contains 14 residues. Germline CDR1 and CDR2: LNHNV and YYDKDF (reference sequence). V shed 7 bases and J shed 1 base, with 12 bases lying between them. This CDR3 is CATTFLAGTDTQYF. In nucleotides, the CDR3 is TGTGCCACCACTTTCCTAGCCGGCACAGATACGCAGTATTTT.

The rearrangement joins TRBV4-1 to TRBJ2-3, with 9 positions matching TRBD2. The V gene's germline CDR1 is MGHRA and CDR2 YSYEKL. V dropped 4 bases and J dropped 4; count of bases not matched to a gene: 6. The CDR3 is 15 residues long. CDR3 DNA: TGCGCCAGCAGCCCCATAGCGGGAGAGGCAGATACGCAGTATTTT. Amino acid sequence: CASSPIAGEADTQYF.

The V and J genes are TRBV28 and TRBJ1-1, with D unclear. Trimming left V 5 bases short and J 3 bases short, with 16 bases between. The CDR3 length is 15 residues. Germline CDR1 is MDHEN and CDR2 is SYDVKM. The DNA for the CDR3 is TGTGCCAGCAGTACCGCGGACTTTGGGGACACTGAAGCTTTCTTT. Residues: CASSTADFGDTEAFF.

The rearrangement links TRBV6-5 to TRBJ1-1; no clear D. Germline V gene data show CDR1 as MNHEY and CDR2 as SVGAGI. The CDR3 consists of 13 residues. V lost 9 bases, J lost 5 bases, and 16 bases lay in between. DNA of the CDR3: TGTGCCAGTACGTTTGGCTCGGGGACTGAAGCTTTCTTT. Translated, it gives CASTFGSGTEAFF.

The table lists this clone with a count of one. The chain carries TRBV6-2 or TRBV6-3 and TRBJ2-7, with 10 bases aligning to TRBD2. Trimming at V came to 0 bases and at J to 2 bases, leaving 1 base not matched to a gene. Looked up from germline, CDR1 is MNHEY and CDR2 is SVGEGT. There are 15 residues in the CDR3. The chain's CDR3 is CASSYSSGRTYEQYF. CDR3 bases: TGTGCCAGCAGTTACTCTAGCGGGAGGACCTACGAGCAGTACTTC.

The chain joins TRBV18 to TRBJ1-6; D not resolved. Between the trimmed V and J ends, which lost 3 bases and 8 bases, there was a span of 14 bases. The V gene's germline CDR1 is KGHSH and CDR2 LQKENI. The CDR3 contains 15 residues. The CDR3 spells CASSPRSPPDSPLHF. The CDR3 DNA sequence: TGTGCCAGCTCACCCAGGTCCCCTCCGGATTCACCCCTCCACTTT.

The CDR3 nucleotides read TGTGCCAGCAGCTCACACAGGGTAGGGAACATTCAGTACTTC. Protein product: CASSSHRVGNIQYF. The rearrangement joins TRBV7-2 to TRBJ2-4; TRBD1 is a possible D gene (6 bases). V was clipped by 4 bases and J by 7 bases, with 14 bases between them. This CDR3 is 14 amino acids long. Germline lookup yields CDR1 SGHTA and CDR2 FQGNSA.

The chain carries TRBV7-9 and TRBJ2-5, with D possibly being TRBD2 (6 bases). The length of the CDR3 is 16 residues. Germline V gives CDR1 SEHNR, CDR2 FQNEAQ (reference sequence). The V end was cut by 1 base, the J end by 5 bases, with 17 bases between. CDR3 protein: CASSLGGGVRGETQYF. CDR3 sequence (DNA): TGTGCCAGCAGCTTAGGAGGAGGGGTGCGTGGGGAGACCCAGTACTTC. The full variable domain, completed using reference TRBV7-9 and TRBJ2-5, is DTGVSQNPRHKITKRGQNVTFRCDPISEHNRLYWYRQTLGQGPEFLTYFQNEAQLEKSRLLSDRFSAERPKGSFSTLEIQRTEQGDSAMYLCASSLGGGVRGETQYFGPGTRLLVL.

V and J are TRBV7-2 and TRBJ2-3; TRBD1 matches 9 bases. With V trimmed by 5 bases and J by 1 base, 4 bases remained unmatched. The CDR3 spans 15 residues. Per the germline V gene, CDR1 is SGHTA and CDR2 is FQGNSA. CDR3 sequence: CASSQNRGRTDTQYF. Written as DNA, the CDR3 is TGTGCCAGCAGCCAAAACAGGGGGCGCACAGATACGCAGTATTTT. The whole variable domain, remainder taken from reference TRBV7-2 and TRBJ2-3, is GAGVSQSPSNKVTEKGKDVELRCDPISGHTALYWYRQSLGQGLEFLIYFQGNSAPDKSGLPSDRFSAERTGGSVSTLTIQRTQQEDSAVYLCASSQNRGRTDTQYFGPGTRLTVL.

This clone has more than one count but fewer than ten. The chain carries TRBV9 and TRBJ2-3; 7 nucleotides align to TRBD2. The V and J ends lost 0 bases and 4 bases, in that order; junction bases with no gene match: 5. The CDR3 runs to 15 residues. From germline, CDR1 is SGDLS and CDR2 YYNGEE. The CDR3 protein is CASSVDGGRADTQYF. CDR3 DNA: TGTGCCAGCAGCGTAGACGGCGGGAGAGCAGATACGCAGTATTTT.

V usage is TRBV5-1 and J usage is TRBJ2-7; no definite D call. V was trimmed by 0 bases and J by 7 bases, leaving 8 bases between them. The germline gives CDR1 SGHRS, CDR2 YFSETQ. The CDR3 extends over 12 amino acids. For the CDR3, the DNA is TGCGCCAGCAGCTTGGACATTATGGAGCAGTACTTC. The encoded protein is CASSLDIMEQYF.

The rearrangement uses TRBV7-9 and TRBJ2-1, with 11 bases matching TRBD2. V gave up 4 bases and J gave up 6 bases; unmatched junction bases: 5. Germline CDR1 is SEHNR and CDR2 is FQNEAQ (reference sequence). This CDR3 spans 15 amino acids. DNA of the CDR3: TGTGCCAGCAGCTATACTAGCGGGAGAACCAATGAGCAGTTCTTC. It is translated as CASSYTSGRTNEQFF.

This chain connects TRBV19 to TRBJ1-5, with D uncertain. The V gene's germline CDR1 is LNHDA and CDR2 SQIVND (reference sequence). The germline V and J ends were trimmed by 3 bases and 0 bases, with 15 bases remaining between them. The CDR3 loop spans 17 amino acids. The CDR3 here is CASSISRGMYSNQPQHF. CDR3 coding DNA: TGTGCCAGTAGTATCAGTCGCGGGATGTATAGCAATCAGCCCCAGCATTTT.

The chain joins TRBV29-1 to TRBJ2-7; 7 nucleotides line up with TRBD1. V shed 5 bases, J shed 3 bases, and the junction held 10 bases outside the gene matches. In germline, CDR1 is SQVTM, CDR2 ANQGSEA. This CDR3 has 14 residues. The CDR3 sequence is CSVPLTGTDYEQYF. The CDR3, as DNA: TGCAGCGTTCCATTAACCGGGACAGACTACGAGCAGTACTTC.

V usage is TRBV5-1 and J usage is TRBJ1-2, with D possibly matching TRBD1 (6 bases). The CDR3 sequence is 14 residues long. In germline, CDR1 is SGHRS, CDR2 YFSETQ. Trimming pared 4 bases from V and 4 bases from J, leaving 14 bases between. Here the CDR3 reads CASSHMMDSYGYTF. The CDR3 DNA reads TGCGCCAGCAGCCACATGATGGACAGCTATGGCTACACCTTC.

This clone has only a few counts. The V call is TRBV24-1, the J call TRBJ2-3; 7 nucleotides match TRBD2. Germline CDR1 KGHDR, CDR2 SFDVKD. V lost 3 bases and J lost 11; bases outside the gene matches: 7. CDR3 size: 13 residues. The CDR3 loop reads CATSDLQREGQYF. DNA of the CDR3: TGTGCCACCAGTGATCTGCAGCGGGAAGGGCAGTATTTT.

The chain has TRBV27 and TRBJ1-1, with D possibly being TRBD1 (5 bases). The CDR3 has 15 residues. The V end lost 3 bases, the J end lost 4 bases, and 15 bases lay between the germline ends. CDR1 and CDR2 (germline): MNHEY, SMNVEV (reference sequence). The DNA of the CDR3 is TGTGCCAGCAGTTTTCGACAGAGGTTGGGCACTGAAGCTTTCTTT. This codes for CASSFRQRLGTEAFF.

The rearrangement links TRBV19 to TRBJ2-1, with TRBD1 as a possible D gene (5 bases). The CDR3 has 14 amino acids. CDR1 is LNHDA, CDR2 SQIVND, per germline (reference sequence). V lost 1 base and J lost 1, with 5 bases in between. The CDR3 nucleotides are TGTGCCAGTAGTATAGGACAGTCCTACAATGAGCAGTTCTTC. Protein product: CASSIGQSYNEQFF.

The chain links TRBV27 to TRBJ2-1; TRBD2 might be the D (6 bases). The CDR3 runs 16 residues. The V end was cut by 5 bases, the J end by 0 bases, with 14 bases between. In germline, CDR1 is MNHEY, CDR2 SMNVEV (reference sequence). The CDR3 is CASSPIADPSYNEQFF. In DNA form, the CDR3 reads TGTGCCAGCAGTCCTATAGCGGACCCCTCCTACAATGAGCAGTTCTTC.

This chain joins TRBV28 and TRBJ1-2; possible D gene TRBD1, 5 bases. The CDR3 runs to 11 residues. Trimming removed 10 bases from V and 7 bases from J, with 13 bases in between. Germline V gene sequence: CDR1 MDHEN, CDR2 SYDVKM. CDR3 DNA: TGTGCCACGACAGTAGCAGCTGGCTACACCTTC. It specifies CATTVAAGYTF.

J is TRBJ2-7 and V is TRBV28; 9 bases line up with TRBD1. The CDR3 loop spans 14 amino acids. The V segment lost 8 bases and the J segment 4 bases; nucleotides outside the gene matches: 9. The germline V gene encodes CDR1 MDHEN and CDR2 SYDVKM. The CDR3 spells CASGGQGGGYEQYF. In DNA, the CDR3 is TGTGCCAGCGGGGGACAGGGCGGAGGGTACGAGCAGTACTTC.

The genes are TRBV5-1 and TRBJ1-1; 9 bases line up with TRBD1. The germline V gene encodes CDR1 SGHRS and CDR2 YFSETQ. Losses at the gene ends were 4 bases for V and 4 bases for J; bases not matched to a gene: 5. The CDR3 is 14 residues long. The chain's CDR3 is CASSTTGGGTEAFF. CDR3 nucleotide sequence: TGCGCCAGCAGCACAACAGGGGGCGGCACTGAAGCTTTCTTT.

The gene calls are TRBV30 and TRBJ2-1; 7 bases align to TRBD2. Germline-derived CDR1 and CDR2 are GTSNPN and SVGIG (reference sequence). The CDR3 has 16 amino acids. V lost 3 bases and J lost 3; bases outside the gene matches: 11. In DNA, the CDR3 is TGTGCCTGGAGCTCTCTCCGAGCGGGGCTCTACAATGAGCAGTTCTTC. Amino acid sequence: CAWSSLRAGLYNEQFF.